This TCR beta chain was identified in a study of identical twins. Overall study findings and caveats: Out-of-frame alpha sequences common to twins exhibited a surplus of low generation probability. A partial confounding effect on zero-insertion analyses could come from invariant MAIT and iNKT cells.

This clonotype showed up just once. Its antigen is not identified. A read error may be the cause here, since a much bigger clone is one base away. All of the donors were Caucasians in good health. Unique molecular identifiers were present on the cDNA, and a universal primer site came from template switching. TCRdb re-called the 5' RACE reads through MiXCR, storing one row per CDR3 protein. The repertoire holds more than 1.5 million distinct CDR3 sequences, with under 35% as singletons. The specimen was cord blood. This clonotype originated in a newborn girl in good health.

This chain's CDR3 is CASSQRYGAYNEQYF. In DNA, the CDR3 is TGTGCCAGCAGTCAAAGATATGGGGCCTACAATGAGCAGTACTTC. V and J are TRBV6-5 and TRBJ2-5; D may be TRBD1 (5 bases). The CDR3 is 15 amino acids. Per germline, CDR1 MNHEY and CDR2 SVGAGI. V was clipped by 5 bases and J by 11 bases, with 24 bases between them.